The rows below give T cell receptor beta chains drawn from one sample of a study of T cells after yellow fever vaccination. Via MiXCR, TCRdb re-called the 5' RACE reads, giving one row per CDR3 protein. The sample records about 550,000 distinct CDR3 sequences, 15% to 20% being singletons. Sequencing used PBMCs, obtained 15 days after the yellow fever booster vaccination. All receptors derive from a young man who received the YFV17D yellow fever vaccine. The CDR3 runs from the conserved cysteine through the conserved F or W.

v_call cdr3_aa
TRBV6-5 CASSYSGTDYEQYF
TRBV5-5 CASNYRGANTGELFF
TRBV12-3/TRBV12-4 CASSLTGVADEQYF
TRBV15 CATSRTGGNEQFF
TRBV6-5 CASSYQGRGAQYF
TRBV5-4 CASSSQDDHYTGELFF
TRBV6-5 CASRTSSGANVLTF
TRBV9 CASSTSGSAETQYF
TRBV27 CASSFRGRAAYNEQFF
TRBV2 CASGERELYNEQFF
TRBV7-9 CASSLGLYQETQYF